The clone carrying this TCR beta chain has more than one count but fewer than ten. Through a sample-barcoded 5' primer and a J-beta primer mix, a second PCR was run for about 7 to 12 cycles. TCRdb re-derived calls from the 5' RACE reads in MiXCR, one entry per CDR3 protein. The sample has 800,000 to 1,300,000 distinct CDR3 sequences, around 25% seen once. Germline V lookup: CDR1 MNHEY, CDR2 SVGAGI. The CDR3 loop spans 16 amino acids. V was clipped by 2 bases and J by 5 bases; unmatched bases: 8. The sample comes from a study of blood T cells in healthy people across ages. These same data were also listed under a study on T cells of mothers and their children.

Sequencing was carried out using blood. The chain has TRBV6-5 and TRBJ1-1, with 10 bases fitting TRBD1. This clonotype was sampled from a girl aged 2-9 years in good health. In DNA, the CDR3 is TGTGCCAGCAGTTACGGCGGTGGACAGGGGGTTACTGAAGCTTTCTTT. Residues: CASSYGGGQGVTEAFF.